The 23 T cell receptor beta chains in this list originate from one sample, sequenced in a study of blood T cell repertoires in COVID-19. Sequencing used immunoSEQ multiplex PCR; TCRdb keeps in-frame clones, though not all of them. The sample yields 120,000 or so clones, roughly 80% seen once. Source material: peripheral blood. The receptors here all came from a man aged 65 to 79 with acute or convalescent COVID-19.

CDR3 sequence: CASSYIGERYEQYF. The CDR3 region has the DNA TGTGCCAGCAGTTATATCGGGGAACGCTACGAGCAGTACTTC. The chain is built from TRBV6-5 and TRBJ2-7, with D possibly TRBD2 on 5 matching bases. Germline V gene lookup returns CDR1 MNHEY and CDR2 SVGAGI. The CDR3 is 14 residues long. Trimming removed 3 bases from V and 3 bases from J, with 12 bases in between.

The V call is TRBV12-5, the J call TRBJ2-1; D gene uncertain. Per the germline V gene, CDR1 is LGHNT and CDR2 is FRNRAP. The V end lost 0 bases, the J end lost 6 bases, and 6 bases lay between the germline ends. The CDR3 is 13 residues long. The CDR3 spells CASGLVRSNEQFF. CDR3 DNA: TGTGCTAGTGGTTTGGTACGCAGCAATGAGCAGTTCTTC.

The chain uses TRBV4-1 and TRBJ1-3; D is uncertain. V dropped 5 bases and J dropped 1 base, with 12 bases sitting between them. The CDR3 length is 15 residues. CDR1 MGHRA and CDR2 YSYEKL come from the germline V gene. The CDR3 here is CASSSLGSSGNTIYF. Written as DNA, the CDR3 is TGCGCCAGCAGCTCCCTGGGCAGTTCTGGAAACACCATATATTTT.

The rearrangement links TRBV4-3 to TRBJ1-4; TRBD1 aligns across 7 bases. The junction had 17 bases not matched to a gene; V was cut back by 0 bases and J by 1 base. Germline lookup yields CDR1 LGHNA and CDR2 YSLEER. CDR3 length: 21 amino acids. CDR3 region: CASSQDPPGNRDSRTNEKLFF. The CDR3 DNA sequence: TGCGCCAGCAGCCAAGATCCCCCAGGTAACCGGGACAGCCGAACTAATGAAAAACTGTTTTTT.

CDR3 coding DNA: TGTGCCAGCAGCCCCGGGACAGGGGGATTTTCACCCCTCCACTTT. This codes for CASSPGTGGFSPLHF. The chain joins TRBV13 to TRBJ1-6; 11 bases match TRBD1. V dropped 5 bases and J dropped 9; count of bases not matched to a gene: 6. There are 15 residues in the CDR3. Germline V gene data show CDR1 as PRHDT and CDR2 as FYEKMQ (reference sequence).

The chain uses TRBV5-4 and TRBJ1-3; D perhaps matches TRBD1 (6 bases). V was pared by 4 bases and J by 0 bases, with 14 bases between. CDR3 size: 16 residues. CDR1 is SGHNT, CDR2 YYREEE, per germline (reference sequence). Here the CDR3 DNA reads TGTGCCAGCAGCACCCAACAGGGATTCTCTGGAAACACCATATATTTT. This gives the protein CASSTQQGFSGNTIYF.

The chain carries TRBV3-1 (or the pseudogene TRBV3-2) and TRBJ1-3; no reliable D call. The CDR3 runs to 16 residues. Deletions cut 4 bases from V and 0 bases from J, with 13 bases between. Germline V gives CDR1 LGHDT, CDR2 YNNKEL (reference sequence). CDR3 DNA sequence: TGTGCCAGCAGCCTACTCCAATCTAGCTCTGGAAACACCATATATTTT. As protein: CASSLLQSSSGNTIYF.

V and J are TRBV7-9 and TRBJ1-1; the match to TRBD1 covers 10 bases. V trimming: 5 bases; J trimming: 4 bases; junction bases outside the gene matches: 16. The CDR3 covers 18 residues. Germline V gene lookup returns CDR1 SEHNR and CDR2 FQNEAQ (reference sequence). CDR3: CASSPTKTGQGVVTEAFF. The CDR3 DNA follows: TGTGCCAGCAGCCCTACGAAGACCGGACAGGGGGTGGTCACTGAAGCTTTCTTT.

This chain uses TRBV7-6 with TRBJ1-2; D not resolved. V lost 0 bases and J lost 4, with 6 bases in between. Germline loops: CDR1 SGHVS, CDR2 FNYEAQ. CDR3 length equals 13 residues. The CDR3 sequence is CASSLARSYGYTF. For the CDR3, the DNA is TGTGCCAGCAGCTTAGCGCGATCCTATGGCTACACCTTC. The variable domain in full, completed from reference TRBV7-6 and TRBJ1-2, reads GAGVSQSPRYKVTKRGQDVALRCDPISGHVSLYWYRQALGQGPEFLTYFNYEAQQDKSGLPNDRFSAERPEGSISTLTIQRTEQRDSAMYRCASSLARSYGYTFGSGTRLTVV.

The chain recombines TRBV27 with TRBJ2-1, with TRBD1 as a possible D gene (5 bases). The CDR3 length is 15 residues. CDR1 and CDR2 from the germline V gene are MNHEY and SMNVEV (reference sequence). V shed 5 bases and J shed 6 bases, with 17 bases lying between them. CDR3 in DNA: TGTGCCAGCAGTCCCCTACCGACAGTCCCCAATGAGCAGTTCTTC. This codes for CASSPLPTVPNEQFF.

This chain connects TRBV5-1 to TRBJ2-5, with 8 bases aligning to TRBD2. The CDR3 has 14 residues. Germline values: CDR1 SGHRS, CDR2 YFSETQ. V trimming: 0 bases; J trimming: 3 bases; junction bases outside the gene matches: 1. CDR3 protein: CASSLDSGEETQYF. The CDR3 nucleotides are TGCGCCAGCAGCTTGGATAGCGGGGAAGAGACCCAGTACTTC.

The V call is TRBV4-3, the J call TRBJ2-7; TRBD1 agrees at 7 bases. Germline V CDR1 and CDR2: LGHNA, YSLEER. With 5 bases clipped from V and 0 bases from J, the junction kept 4 bases outside the gene matches. The CDR3 runs to 14 residues. DNA of the CDR3: TGCGCCAGCAGCGGTGACAGGGACTCCTACGAGCAGTACTTC. It is translated as CASSGDRDSYEQYF.

The chain uses TRBV11-2 and TRBJ2-7, with TRBD1 as a possible D gene (6 bases). The CDR3 loop spans 16 amino acids. V lost 0 bases to trimming and J lost 2 bases, with 14 bases between them. Germline loops: CDR1 SGHAT, CDR2 FQNNGV. In nucleotides, the CDR3 is TGTGCCAGCAGCTTAGATCGGGGACAACTTGCCTACGAGCAGTACTTC. Protein: CASSLDRGQLAYEQYF.

The chain recombines TRBV9 with TRBJ2-5, with D possibly being TRBD1 (5 bases). Per the germline V gene, CDR1 is SGDLS and CDR2 is YYNGEE. V dropped 0 bases and J dropped 3 bases, with 12 bases sitting between them. This CDR3 spans 15 amino acids. The CDR3 loop is CASSVARTSEETQYF. In DNA form, the CDR3 reads TGTGCCAGCAGCGTAGCAAGGACATCTGAAGAGACCCAGTACTTC.

The gene calls are TRBV5-8 and TRBJ1-2, with D unclear. V was trimmed by 4 bases and J by 1 base, leaving 20 bases between them. This CDR3 contains 17 residues. Germline V lookup: CDR1 SGHTS, CDR2 YDEGEE. The CDR3 nucleotides are TGTGCCAGCAGCCACGAGAGGCGCCTTAACATTAACTATGGCTACACCTTC. Its translation: CASSHERRLNINYGYTF.

The chain combines TRBV5-1 with TRBJ2-2; the match to TRBD2 covers 11 bases. This CDR3 is built from 15 residues. The germline V gene encodes CDR1 SGHRS and CDR2 YFSETQ. With 4 bases clipped from V and 1 base from J, the junction kept 0 bases outside the gene matches. The CDR3 nucleotides read TGCGCCAGCAGCACTAGCGGGGGGAACACCGGGGAGCTGTTTTTT. Translation gives CASSTSGGNTGELFF.

This chain links TRBV19 with TRBJ1-5, with unresolved D. The length of the CDR3 is 13 residues. Per germline, CDR1 LNHDA and CDR2 SQIVND (reference sequence). V was cut by 9 bases and J by 7 bases, with 16 bases left in between. In nucleotides, the CDR3 is TGTGCCAGCCGGGCAGGAGGTGGCCAGCCCCAGCATTTT. This translates into CASRAGGGQPQHF. The variable domain in full, with the rest retrieved from reference TRBV19 and TRBJ1-5, is DGGITQSPKYLFRKEGQNVTLSCEQNLNHDAMYWYRQDPGQGLRLIYYSQIVNDFQKGDIAEGYSVSREKKESFPLTVTSAQKNPTAFYLCASRAGGGQPQHFGDGTRLSIL.

This clone was detected a few times. V gene TRBV15 combines with J gene TRBJ2-4; 8 bases line up with TRBD1. Germline trimming cut 1 base from V and 3 bases from J; bases unmatched to any gene: 11. CDR3 size: 18 residues. Germline assignment: CDR1 LNHNV and CDR2 YYDKDF (reference sequence). The CDR3 coding sequence is TGTGCCACCAGCAGAGGGGTAGGACAGGGTTTGGGCAAAAACATTCAGTACTTC. It is translated as CATSRGVGQGLGKNIQYF.

This clone showed up just once. The chain links TRBV7-2 to TRBJ2-3, with 10 bases lining up with TRBD2. Germline loops: CDR1 SGHTA, CDR2 FQGNSA. CDR3 length: 17 residues. The V gene end was trimmed by 0 bases and the J gene end by 5 bases; junction bases not matched to a gene: 8. The CDR3 here is CASSLAPAGGPQDTQYF. The CDR3 DNA reads TGTGCCAGCAGCTTAGCCCCAGCGGGGGGGCCGCAAGATACGCAGTATTTT.

The genes are TRBV29-1 and TRBJ2-1; D not resolved. CDR3 length: 13 amino acids. Germline V gene data show CDR1 as SQVTM and CDR2 as ANQGSEA. The germline V and J ends were trimmed by 8 bases and 1 base, with 12 bases remaining between them. CDR3 coding DNA: TGCAGCCTCGCGGCAAGTTCCTACAATGAGCAGTTCTTC. It translates to CSLAASSYNEQFF.

This chain connects TRBV5-4 to TRBJ2-7; 10 bases map to TRBD1. The CDR3 has 15 residues. Germline V gene data show CDR1 as SGHNT and CDR2 as YYREEE (reference sequence). J was trimmed by 1 base and V by 4 bases; bases with no gene match: 5. In DNA, the CDR3 is TGTGCCAGCAGCCCGGGGGGACAGGGGTCCTACGAGCAGTACTTC. Protein: CASSPGGQGSYEQYF.

The chain has TRBV29-1 and TRBJ2-1; TRBD1 is a possible D gene (5 bases). Trimming stripped 3 bases from V and 8 bases from J, with 14 bases between. The CDR3 is made up of 13 amino acids. Germline CDR1 and CDR2: SQVTM and ANQGSEA. In DNA, the CDR3 is TGCAGCGTTGAGGTTCAGGAAGGGGATGAGCAGTTCTTC. Translating gives CSVEVQEGDEQFF.

V is TRBV25-1 and J is TRBJ2-7; TRBD2 agrees at 12 bases. V was pared by 8 bases and J by 1 base, with 3 bases of the junction left unmatched. In germline, CDR1 is MGHDK, CDR2 SYGVNS. The CDR3 covers 14 residues. The CDR3, as DNA: TGTGCCAGCGAGACTAGCGGGGGATCCTACGAGCAGTACTTC. Amino acid sequence: CASETSGGSYEQYF.